The 4 T cell receptor beta chains below come from one sample, sequenced in a study of T cells after posttransplantation cyclophosphamide. Clones were read by immunoSEQ multiplex PCR, and TCRdb kept only the in-frame ones, dropping some. The sample has roughly 13,000 clones, 76% seen once. Input material: memory CD4+ T cells sorted from PBMCs. Receptor source: a man aged 50-60 years.

In its sample, this clone was seen a few times. The rearrangement links TRBV6-4 to TRBJ1-4; D is unclear. The ends were cut back, 10 bases at V and 10 bases at J, with 16 bases in the middle. There are 12 residues in the CDR3. The germline gives CDR1 MRHNA, CDR2 SNTAGT. DNA of the CDR3: TGTGCCAACGGAGAGCTCGGTGGAAAACTGTTTTTT. Amino acid sequence: CANGELGGKLFF.

The chain employs TRBV30 and TRBJ1-5, with 9 positions matching TRBD1. CDR1 is GTSNPN, CDR2 SVGIG, per germline (reference sequence). V was pared by 1 base and J by 4 bases, with 5 bases of the junction left unmatched. This CDR3 region has 15 residues. CDR3 nucleotides: TGTGCCTGGAGTGGCGGGACAGGGAGGAATCAGCCCCAGCATTTT. Amino acid sequence: CAWSGGTGRNQPQHF.

In this sample, this clone turned up once. The V gene is TRBV29-1, the J gene TRBJ2-5, with D perhaps TRBD1 (5 bases). The CDR3 is 13 residues long. Trimming stripped 3 bases from V and 2 bases from J, with 10 bases between. Germline V lookup: CDR1 SQVTM, CDR2 ANQGSEA. The CDR3 loop is CSVDSTGQETQYF. The CDR3 bases are TGCAGCGTTGATTCCACAGGTCAAGAGACCCAGTACTTC.

The J gene is TRBJ2-2, the V gene TRBV9; TRBD2 is a possible D gene (5 bases). CDR1 is SGDLS, CDR2 YYNGEE, per germline. The V end was cut by 6 bases, the J end by 5 bases, with 11 bases between. The CDR3 covers 13 residues. The CDR3 coding sequence is TGTGCCAGCACCCTAGCCCAAACCGGGGAGCTGTTTTTT. Its translation is CASTLAQTGELFF.